Shown below are 17 T cell receptor beta chains from a single sample sequenced in a study of blood T cell repertoires in COVID-19. Using immunoSEQ multiplex PCR, the repertoire was profiled, and TCRdb retains in-frame clones only, with some absent. The sample has 200,000 to 300,000 clones, roughly 90% seen once; the top ten hold over 1.5%. The specimen sequenced was peripheral blood. Every receptor here comes from a man aged 30 to 45 with active or convalescent COVID-19.

This clone was seen only a few times. V is TRBV19 and J is TRBJ1-5, with 11 nucleotides matching TRBD1. Germline values: CDR1 LNHDA, CDR2 SQIVND (reference sequence). There are 15 residues in the CDR3. V was pared by 3 bases and J by 6 bases, with 4 bases of the junction left unmatched. CDR3 sequence (DNA): TGTGCCAGTAGTATGGGGACAGGGGGGAGTCAGCCCCAGCATTTT. It translates to CASSMGTGGSQPQHF.

V is TRBV25-1 and J is TRBJ2-1; TRBD2 aligns across 9 bases. The V gene's germline CDR1 is MGHDK and CDR2 SYGVNS. Trimming cost V 10 bases and J 2 bases; bases outside gene matches: 9. There are 15 residues in the CDR3. The CDR3 loop reads CATRLGGGAYNEQFF. In DNA, the CDR3 is TGTGCCACCCGCCTTGGCGGGGGGGCCTACAATGAGCAGTTCTTC.

This chain joins TRBV19 and TRBJ1-3; the match to TRBD1 covers 9 bases. This CDR3 has 17 amino acids. With 5 bases clipped from V and 0 bases from J, the junction kept 8 bases outside the gene matches. Germline assignment: CDR1 LNHDA and CDR2 SQIVND (reference sequence). CDR3 sequence: CASSPPGQGLSGNTIYF. The CDR3 DNA sequence: TGTGCCAGTAGTCCCCCGGGACAGGGCCTCTCTGGAAACACCATATATTTT.

The chain joins TRBV5-4 to TRBJ1-2, with a tentative D call TRBD1 (5 bases). Trimming took 1 base from V and 3 from J, leaving 10 bases between them. There are 14 residues in the CDR3. CDR1 and CDR2 (germline): SGHNT, YYREEE (reference sequence). The chain's CDR3 is CASSLRGRHYGYTF. For the CDR3, the DNA is TGTGCCAGCAGCTTGAGGGGCAGACACTATGGCTACACCTTC.

The chain carries TRBV5-1 and TRBJ2-3; 10 bases fit TRBD2. Germline loops: CDR1 SGHRS, CDR2 YFSETQ. Germline trimming cut 0 bases from V and 0 bases from J; bases unmatched to any gene: 7. This CDR3 is built from 18 residues. This CDR3 reads CASSLGASGGTSTDTQYF. The CDR3 nucleotides are TGCGCCAGCAGCTTGGGGGCTAGCGGGGGAACTAGCACAGATACGCAGTATTTT.

The chain carries TRBV5-1 and TRBJ2-3; 10 bases align to TRBD2. Germline-derived CDR1 and CDR2 are SGHRS and YFSETQ. Trimming cost V 0 bases and J 3 bases; bases outside gene matches: 7. CDR3 length equals 17 residues. The CDR3 region has the DNA TGCGCCAGCAGCTTGGTGAGCGGGGGGGCCGGGACAGATACGCAGTATTTT. Translation gives CASSLVSGGAGTDTQYF.

This clone is a singleton in its sample. This chain uses TRBV13 with TRBJ2-7; 7 bases align to TRBD2. This CDR3 contains 13 residues. V gave up 3 bases and J gave up 5 bases; unmatched junction bases: 4. Germline CDR1 and CDR2: PRHDT and FYEKMQ (reference sequence). The CDR3 is CASSFGRPNEQYF. The CDR3 DNA follows: TGTGCCAGCAGCTTCGGGAGGCCCAACGAGCAGTACTTC. Full variable domain (missing parts from reference TRBV13 and TRBJ2-7): AAGVIQSPRHLIKEKRETATLKCYPIPRHDTVYWYQQGPGQDPQFLISFYEKMQSDKGSIPDRFSAQQFSDYHSELNMSSLELGDSALYFCASSFGRPNEQYFGPGTRLTVT.

The chain employs TRBV7-8 and TRBJ1-4; tentative D call: TRBD1 (6 bases). V was clipped by 0 bases and J by 8 bases, with 13 bases between them. Germline V CDR1 and CDR2: SGHVS, FQNEAQ. CDR3 length: 15 residues. DNA of the CDR3: TGTGCCAGCAGCTTAGCCGGGGGGGCGAAGGAAAAACTGTTTTTT. Protein sequence: CASSLAGGAKEKLFF.

V is TRBV19 and J is TRBJ2-5; 9 bases map to TRBD1. Germline V gene data show CDR1 as LNHDA and CDR2 as SQIVND (reference sequence). Trimming at V came to 7 bases and at J to 5 bases, leaving 5 bases not matched to a gene. CDR3 length equals 13 residues. CDR3 nucleotides: TGTGCCAGTAAAGAGACAGGGGGGGAGACCCAGTACTTC. Translated: CASKETGGETQYF.

This clone was counted a single time. The V gene is TRBV2, the J gene TRBJ2-1, with D unclear. The V and J ends lost 6 bases and 6 bases respectively, with 12 bases between them. Germline lookup yields CDR1 SNHLY and CDR2 FYNNEI. The CDR3 runs 13 residues. CDR3 bases: TGTGCCAGCAGCAGTGCATCGGGCAATGAGCAGTTCTTC. Residues: CASSSASGNEQFF.

This chain connects TRBV15 to TRBJ1-3, with D unclear. CDR3 length: 18 amino acids. Germline V gene lookup returns CDR1 LNHNV and CDR2 YYDKDF (reference sequence). V was cut by 0 bases and J by 3 bases, with 18 bases left in between. CDR3 region: CATSRDKVWRLDGNTIYF. CDR3 in DNA: TGTGCCACCAGCAGAGATAAGGTGTGGCGACTGGATGGAAACACCATATATTTT.

The chain couples TRBV6-1 to TRBJ2-7, with a possible D match to TRBD2 (6 bases). The CDR3 is 14 amino acids. The germline gives CDR1 MNHNS, CDR2 SASEGT. Deletions cut 1 base from V and 2 bases from J, with 9 bases between. The CDR3 nucleotides are TGTGCCAGCAGTGAAGGGGCGGGGACCTACGAGCAGTACTTC. This translates into CASSEGAGTYEQYF.

The V and J genes are TRBV18 and TRBJ2-5; 7 nucleotides line up with TRBD1. J gave up 4 bases and V 3 bases, and 11 bases lay outside the gene matches. CDR1 is KGHSH, CDR2 LQKENI, per germline. This CDR3 has 16 residues. In DNA, the CDR3 is TGTGCCAGCTCACCGGACAGGCCATTTCAGGGAGAGACCCAGTACTTC. Amino acid sequence: CASSPDRPFQGETQYF.

The rearrangement links TRBV19 to TRBJ1-1; D is undetermined. CDR1 is LNHDA, CDR2 SQIVND, per germline (reference sequence). With 0 bases removed from V and 0 bases from J, the gap between germline ends came to 8 bases. The CDR3 sequence is 15 residues long. This chain's CDR3 is CASSIDLELNTEAFF. The CDR3 region has the DNA TGTGCCAGTAGTATAGATCTAGAGTTGAACACTGAAGCTTTCTTT. The variable domain in full, with the rest retrieved from reference TRBV19 and TRBJ1-1, is DGGITQSPKYLFRKEGQNVTLSCEQNLNHDAMYWYRQDPGQGLRLIYYSQIVNDFQKGDIAEGYSVSREKKESFPLTVTSAQKNPTAFYLCASSIDLELNTEAFFGQGTRLTVV.

This clone was detected a few times. The chain joins TRBV10-3 to TRBJ2-5; D is unresolved. The CDR3 contains 15 residues. Germline CDR1 and CDR2: ENHRY and SYGVKD. V dropped 5 bases and J dropped 0 bases, with 13 bases sitting between them. The CDR3 region is CAISPTTTHQETQYF. CDR3 nucleotide sequence: TGTGCCATCAGTCCCACTACCACCCACCAAGAGACCCAGTACTTC.

The gene calls are TRBV27 and TRBJ2-3; D is possibly TRBD1 (5 bases). CDR3 length equals 12 residues. V was trimmed by 6 bases and J by 7 bases, leaving 11 bases between them. The V gene's germline CDR1 is MNHEY and CDR2 SMNVEV (reference sequence). DNA for the CDR3: TGTGCCAGCAGCATAGACAGACATACGCAGTATTTT. It codes for CASSIDRHTQYF.

The rearrangement links TRBV9 to TRBJ1-5; possibly TRBD1 for D (6 bases). V dropped 3 bases and J dropped 2 bases, with 15 bases sitting between them. Germline V gene sequence: CDR1 SGDLS, CDR2 YYNGEE. The CDR3 loop spans 16 amino acids. The CDR3 loop reads CASSAGDEEGNQPQHF. Here the CDR3 DNA reads TGTGCCAGCAGCGCAGGGGACGAAGAGGGCAATCAGCCCCAGCATTTT.